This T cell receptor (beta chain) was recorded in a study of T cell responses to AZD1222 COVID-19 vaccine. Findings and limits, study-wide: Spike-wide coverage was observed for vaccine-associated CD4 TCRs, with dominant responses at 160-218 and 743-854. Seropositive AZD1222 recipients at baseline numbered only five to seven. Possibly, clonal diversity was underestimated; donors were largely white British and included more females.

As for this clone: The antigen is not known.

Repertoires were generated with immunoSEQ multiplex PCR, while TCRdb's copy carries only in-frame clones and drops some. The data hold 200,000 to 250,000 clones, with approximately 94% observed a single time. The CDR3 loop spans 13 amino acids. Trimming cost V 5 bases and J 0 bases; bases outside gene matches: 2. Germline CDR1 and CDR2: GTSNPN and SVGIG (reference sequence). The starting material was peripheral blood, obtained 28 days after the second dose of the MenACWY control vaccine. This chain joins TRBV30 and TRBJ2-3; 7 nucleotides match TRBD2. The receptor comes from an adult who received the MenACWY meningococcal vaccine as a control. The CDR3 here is CAWLAASTDTQYF. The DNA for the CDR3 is TGTGCCTGGCTAGCGGCTAGCACAGATACGCAGTATTTT.